Reported below is one TCR beta chain. The data derive from a study of monozygotic twins with inflammatory bowel disease. TCRdb reworked the 5' RACE reads into one entry per CDR3 protein, no DNA. The sample holds a few hundred thousand distinct CDR3 sequences. CDR1 SGHRS and CDR2 YFSETQ come from the germline V gene. This CDR3 spans 15 amino acids. Sequencing was performed on blood. This sequence was found in a human donor with ulcerative colitis or Crohn's disease, or a healthy co-twin of an affected twin (not recorded which). The chain couples TRBV5-1 to TRBJ1-2. Here the CDR3 reads CASSLAEGRYDGYTF.